The rows below give T cell receptor beta chains drawn from one sample of a study of blood T cell repertoires in COVID-19. The method was immunoSEQ multiplex PCR; TCRdb's version includes in-frame clones alone and lacks a portion of them. The sample holds more than 300,000 clones; around 90% are singletons and the top ten take around 6%. Sequencing used peripheral blood. The source is a man aged 18 to 35 who had recovered from COVID-19. CDR3s include the opening cysteine and the closing phenylalanine or tryptophan. The D gene is left open where the match is weak. Rows may omit the clone size; those that give it use once, few, many or a size class.

J gene	V gene	D gene	clone size	CDR3 length	CDR3 DNA	CDR3 protein
TRBJ2-7	TRBV7-8	NA	NA	14	TGTGCCAGCAGCTTAACAGGAGTTTCCTACGAGCAGTACTTC	CASSLTGVSYEQYF
TRBJ1-4	TRBV3-1/TRBV3-2	TRBD1	NA	16	TGTGCCAGCAGCCGGGGGACAGAGGCAACTAATGAAAAACTGTTTTTT	CASSRGTEATNEKLFF
TRBJ2-7	TRBV14	NA	NA	16	TGTGCCAGCAGCCAAGACAGGGTTCTGATAGTCTACGAGCAGTACTTC	CASSQDRVLIVYEQYF
TRBJ2-1	TRBV28	TRBD1	NA	17	TGTGCCAGCAGTTTATGGGCCGCGACAGGGACCAACAATGAGCAGTTCTTC	CASSLWAATGTNNEQFF
TRBJ1-2	TRBV7-2	TRBD1	NA	14	TGTGCCAGCAGCCCTGAAGGGGGCTACTATGGCTACACCTTC	CASSPEGGYYGYTF
TRBJ2-1	TRBV5-1	NA	once	11	TGCGCCTGCAGTCGGGGAAATGAGCAGTTCTTC	CACSRGNEQFF
TRBJ1-2	TRBV6-6	NA	NA	13	TGTGCCAGCAGACCCCAGGGCTCCCTCGGCTACACCTTC	CASRPQGSLGYTF
TRBJ1-2	TRBV25-1	NA	NA	16	TGTGCCAGCAGTGAATATGGTTCACGGTTGTGGTGGGGCTACACCTTC	CASSEYGSRLWWGYTF
TRBJ2-7	TRBV12-3/TRBV12-4	NA	NA	10	TGTGCCAGCTCAAACTACGAGCAGTACTTC	CASSNYEQYF
TRBJ2-7	TRBV6-5	NA	once	16	TGTGCCAGCAGTTACGCCGGCCCAATGGAGCGCTACGAGCAGTACTTC	CASSYAGPMERYEQYF
TRBJ1-2	TRBV25-1	TRBD1	once	16	TGTGCCAGCAGTGAACTCGGGACAGGGGGAAGCTATGGCTACACCTTC	CASSELGTGGSYGYTF
TRBJ2-4	TRBV9	TRBD1	once	15	TGTGCCAGCAGCGCTGAGGGACAGCCAAAAAACATTCAGTACTTC	CASSAEGQPKNIQYF
TRBJ2-7	TRBV5-1	TRBD2	NA	15	TGCGCCAGCAGCTTGGAAAGCGGGGGGAGGGGCGAGCAGTACTTC	CASSLESGGRGEQYF
TRBJ2-7	TRBV7-7	TRBD1	NA	15	TGTGCTAGCAGCTTAGGGTCAGGGGGAGTCTACGAGCAGTACTTC	CASSLGSGGVYEQYF
TRBJ2-7	TRBV11-2	TRBD2	NA	15	TGTGCCAGCAGCTTAGTGGCTAGCGGGAGCTACGAGCAGTACTTC	CASSLVASGSYEQYF
TRBJ2-1	TRBV7-6	NA	NA	16	TGTGCCAGCAGTTTATCACTAGCTCCTCCGTACAATGAGCAGTTCTTC	CASSLSLAPPYNEQFF
TRBJ2-2	TRBV7-3	NA	few	14	TGTGCCACCCGGGAGTCCACGAACACCGGGGAGCTGTTTTTT	CATRESTNTGELFF
TRBJ2-1	TRBV9	TRBD2	NA	12	TGTGCCAGCAGCGCCTCTAGCGGTGAGCAGTTCTTC	CASSASSGEQFF
TRBJ2-2	TRBV5-8	NA	NA	15	TGTGCCAGCAGCTTGCATCTACTAGCTGCCGGGGAGCTGTTTTTT	CASSLHLLAAGELFF
TRBJ2-2	TRBV9	NA	NA	12	TGTGCCAGCAGCTACTTACCCGGGGAGCTGTTTTTT	CASSYLPGELFF
TRBJ2-1	TRBV27	TRBD1	NA	15	TGTGCCAGTCACTCCGGGACAGGAGGAGGGAATGAGCAGTTCTTC	CASHSGTGGGNEQFF
TRBJ2-3	TRBV4-1	NA	NA	15	TGCGCCAGCAGCCAAGGAGCAGGGGGCACAGATACGCAGTATTTT	CASSQGAGGTDTQYF
TRBJ2-4	TRBV3-1/TRBV3-2	NA	NA	14	TGTGCCAGCAGCCAAGGCGGAGCCAAAAACATTCAGTACTTC	CASSQGGAKNIQYF
TRBJ2-7	TRBV7-9	NA	NA	11	TGTGCCAGCAGCGTGGGCCCCCCTCAGTACTTC	CASSVGPPQYF
TRBJ2-7	TRBV6-5	NA	NA	13	TGTGCCAGCAGTTACTCGAACAAAGAAGAGCAGTACTTC	CASSYSNKEEQYF
TRBJ2-7	TRBV28	NA	NA	18	TGTGCCAGCAGTTTCTCACAGATAAAGGGGGTCTCTGGCTACGAGCAGTACTTC	CASSFSQIKGVSGYEQYF
TRBJ1-5	TRBV12-3/TRBV12-4	TRBD1	NA	13	TGTGCCAGCAGCCGGACAGGGGATCAGCCCCAGCATTTT	CASSRTGDQPQHF
TRBJ2-7	TRBV5-1	NA	once	16	TGCGCCAGCAGCTTTGGCGAGCCCGGGACAAACTACGAGCAGTACTTC	CASSFGEPGTNYEQYF
TRBJ1-4	TRBV4-3	TRBD1	NA	16	TGCGCCAGCAGCCAAGATAGGGGGCTGGGAGGCGAAAAACTGTTTTTT	CASSQDRGLGGEKLFF
TRBJ1-1	TRBV5-4	NA	NA	16	TGTGCCAGCAGCCCCTCCGATCCGGCGGGGAACACTGAAGCTTTCTTT	CASSPSDPAGNTEAFF
TRBJ1-1	TRBV29-1	NA	NA	15	TGCAGCGCCTATGGACCCCGGGGGGCACACACTGAAGCTTTCTTT	CSAYGPRGAHTEAFF
TRBJ2-3	TRBV4-1	NA	NA	14	TGCGCCAGCAGTAACAGGGCCATCACAGATACGCAGTATTTT	CASSNRAITDTQYF
TRBJ2-1	TRBV9	NA	NA	13	TGTGCCAGCAGCATGCTCGGGGGCAATGAGCAGTTCTTC	CASSMLGGNEQFF
TRBJ2-1	TRBV19	TRBD2	NA	17	TGTGCCAGTAGTATATCAGCGGGACTAGCGGGAGTCGATGAGCAGTTCTTC	CASSISAGLAGVDEQFF
TRBJ1-2	TRBV12-3/TRBV12-4	TRBD1	NA	13	TGTGCCAGCAGTTCGGACAGGGTCTATGGCTACACCTTC	CASSSDRVYGYTF
TRBJ1-5	TRBV3-1/TRBV3-2	NA	NA	14	TGTGCCAGCAGCCTGGGGACTATTAATCAGCCCCAGCATTTT	CASSLGTINQPQHF